These T cell receptor beta chains were read from a single sample in a study of OX40 agonist ivuxolimab in advanced cancers. Assay: immunoSEQ multiplex PCR; the TCRdb copy retains only in-frame clones and omits some. The sample carries tens of thousands of clones, 80% to 95% recorded once. The sample consisted of CD4+ or CD8+ T cells sorted from blood, taken in a trial of the OX40 agonist ivuxolimab. The source is an adult with an advanced solid tumor such as melanoma, head and neck, liver or kidney cancer. CDR3s include the opening cysteine and the closing phenylalanine or tryptophan. The D gene is left open where the match is weak. For some rows the clone size is stated as once, few or many, or as a class when expanded; others skip it.

v_call: TRBV7-6; d_call: -; clone_size: -; j_call: TRBJ2-7; cdr3_aa: CASSLGTGSHEQYF; cdr3_nt: TGTGCCAGCAGCTTGGGAACCGGGAGCCACGAGCAGTACTTC
v_call: TRBV11-2; d_call: TRBD1; clone_size: once; j_call: TRBJ2-4; cdr3_aa: CASSSPGTGEAVAKNIQYF; cdr3_nt: TGTGCCAGCAGCTCTCCCGGGACAGGGGAGGCGGTTGCCAAAAACATTCAGTACTTC
v_call: TRBV6-1; d_call: -; clone_size: -; j_call: TRBJ2-7; cdr3_aa: CASYGTYTYEQYF; cdr3_nt: TGTGCCAGTTACGGGACCTACACCTACGAGCAGTACTTC
v_call: TRBV5-6; d_call: -; clone_size: -; j_call: TRBJ2-7; cdr3_aa: CASSFSTVYEQYF; cdr3_nt: TGTGCCAGCAGCTTTTCGACGGTATACGAGCAGTACTTC
v_call: TRBV19; d_call: -; clone_size: -; j_call: TRBJ2-5; cdr3_aa: CASSIGGVRGETQYF; cdr3_nt: TGTGCCAGTAGTATCGGAGGGGTCAGAGGGGAGACCCAGTACTTC
v_call: TRBV2; d_call: -; clone_size: -; j_call: TRBJ2-5; cdr3_aa: CASSGVLRRETQYF; cdr3_nt: TGTGCCAGCAGTGGGGTCCTCAGGAGGGAGACCCAGTACTTC
v_call: TRBV4-1; d_call: -; clone_size: -; j_call: TRBJ2-2; cdr3_aa: CASSRLPGPVGELFF; cdr3_nt: TGCGCCAGCAGCCGCCTTCCGGGACCCGTCGGGGAGCTGTTTTTT
v_call: TRBV7-3; d_call: -; clone_size: -; j_call: TRBJ2-1; cdr3_aa: CASRSGREQFF; cdr3_nt: TGTGCCAGCAGGTCGGGGCGTGAGCAGTTCTTC
v_call: TRBV4-3; d_call: -; clone_size: -; j_call: TRBJ2-7; cdr3_aa: CASSPWGSSYEQYF; cdr3_nt: TGCGCCAGCAGCCCATGGGGCAGCTCCTACGAGCAGTACTTC
v_call: TRBV6-1; d_call: -; clone_size: once; j_call: TRBJ2-1; cdr3_aa: CASSEYPYEQFF; cdr3_nt: TGTGCCAGCAGTGAGTACCCGTATGAGCAGTTCTTC
v_call: TRBV25-1; d_call: -; clone_size: -; j_call: TRBJ2-7; cdr3_aa: CASSLRVEGGSYEQYF; cdr3_nt: TGTGCCAGCAGCCTTCGTGTGGAAGGGGGCTCCTACGAGCAGTACTTC
v_call: TRBV7-3; d_call: -; clone_size: -; j_call: TRBJ2-2; cdr3_aa: CASSLGLGGELFF; cdr3_nt: TGTGCCAGCAGCTTGGGACTTGGGGGGGAGCTGTTTTTT
v_call: TRBV27; d_call: TRBD2; clone_size: -; j_call: TRBJ2-5; cdr3_aa: CASSFRGLAWETQYF; cdr3_nt: TGTGCCAGCAGTTTTCGGGGACTAGCGTGGGAGACCCAGTACTTC
v_call: TRBV4-1; d_call: TRBD2; clone_size: -; j_call: TRBJ2-5; cdr3_aa: CASSQDLWGLAETQYF; cdr3_nt: TGCGCCAGCAGCCAAGATCTCTGGGGACTAGCGGAGACCCAGTACTTC
v_call: TRBV9; d_call: TRBD1; clone_size: -; j_call: TRBJ1-6; cdr3_aa: CASSVGTGDSPLHF; cdr3_nt: TGTGCCAGCAGCGTAGGGACAGGGGATTCACCCCTCCACTTT
v_call: TRBV9; d_call: -; clone_size: -; j_call: TRBJ1-1; cdr3_aa: CASSVGTDTEAFF; cdr3_nt: TGTGCCAGCAGCGTAGGTACGGACACTGAAGCTTTCTTT
v_call: TRBV4-1; d_call: -; clone_size: -; j_call: TRBJ2-1; cdr3_aa: CASSQEASSYNEQFF; cdr3_nt: TGCGCCAGCAGCCAAGAAGCTAGCTCCTACAATGAGCAGTTCTTC
v_call: TRBV11-2; d_call: TRBD2; clone_size: -; j_call: TRBJ2-7; cdr3_aa: CASSFGGGYEQYF; cdr3_nt: TGTGCCAGCAGCTTTGGCGGGGGTTACGAGCAGTACTTC
v_call: TRBV18; d_call: -; clone_size: -; j_call: TRBJ1-1; cdr3_aa: CASSPPWQLNTEAFF; cdr3_nt: TGTGCCAGCTCACCACCGTGGCAGTTGAACACTGAAGCTTTCTTT
v_call: TRBV6-1; d_call: -; clone_size: -; j_call: TRBJ2-1; cdr3_aa: CASSETKYNEQFF; cdr3_nt: TGTGCCAGCAGTGAGACAAAGTACAATGAGCAGTTCTTC
v_call: TRBV18; d_call: -; clone_size: -; j_call: TRBJ2-5; cdr3_aa: CASSPPFRVEETQYF; cdr3_nt: TGTGCCAGCTCACCACCGTTTCGGGTGGAAGAGACCCAGTACTTC
v_call: TRBV19; d_call: TRBD2; clone_size: -; j_call: TRBJ2-1; cdr3_aa: CASSIVAGGPSSYNEQFF; cdr3_nt: TGTGCCAGTAGTATAGTTGCGGGAGGTCCCTCCTCCTACAATGAGCAGTTCTTC
v_call: TRBV29-1; d_call: -; clone_size: -; j_call: TRBJ1-2; cdr3_aa: CSVEGQPNYGYTF; cdr3_nt: TGCAGCGTTGAGGGACAACCTAACTATGGCTACACCTTC
v_call: TRBV7-3; d_call: -; clone_size: -; j_call: TRBJ2-7; cdr3_aa: CASSTYTGPYEQYF; cdr3_nt: TGTGCCAGCAGCACCTACACAGGGCCCTACGAGCAGTACTTC
v_call: TRBV13; d_call: -; clone_size: -; j_call: TRBJ2-7; cdr3_aa: CASSLRTRSYEQYF; cdr3_nt: TGTGCCAGCAGCTTAAGAACCAGGTCTTACGAGCAGTACTTC
v_call: TRBV7-9; d_call: -; clone_size: -; j_call: TRBJ2-1; cdr3_aa: CASSHRVMGSYNEQFF; cdr3_nt: TGTGCCAGCAGTCACAGGGTTATGGGCTCCTACAATGAGCAGTTCTTC
v_call: TRBV29-1; d_call: -; clone_size: -; j_call: TRBJ2-5; cdr3_aa: CSVERRGFLYF; cdr3_nt: TGCAGCGTTGAACGTCGGGGGTTTCTGTACTTC
v_call: TRBV11-3; d_call: TRBD1; clone_size: -; j_call: TRBJ2-5; cdr3_aa: CASSLGTGDWETQYF; cdr3_nt: TGTGCCAGCAGCTTAGGGACAGGGGATTGGGAGACCCAGTACTTC
v_call: TRBV15; d_call: -; clone_size: -; j_call: TRBJ2-1; cdr3_aa: CATSRDQAGENEQFF; cdr3_nt: TGTGCCACCAGCAGAGATCAAGCAGGGGAGAATGAGCAGTTCTTC
v_call: TRBV4-1; d_call: -; clone_size: -; j_call: TRBJ2-1; cdr3_aa: CASSAQGYNEQFF; cdr3_nt: TGCGCCAGCAGCGCACAGGGATACAATGAGCAGTTCTTC
v_call: TRBV19; d_call: -; clone_size: few; j_call: TRBJ1-6; cdr3_aa: CASSPGGSPLHF; cdr3_nt: TGTGCCAGTAGCCCAGGTGGTTCACCCCTCCACTTT
v_call: TRBV7-9; d_call: TRBD2; clone_size: -; j_call: TRBJ2-1; cdr3_aa: CASSTSGRRNEQFF; cdr3_nt: TGTGCCAGCAGCACTAGCGGGAGGCGAAATGAGCAGTTCTTC
v_call: TRBV5-1; d_call: TRBD1; clone_size: -; j_call: TRBJ2-7; cdr3_aa: CASGPDSMTGSHEQYF; cdr3_nt: TGCGCCAGCGGCCCCGATAGCATGACAGGGTCGCACGAGCAGTACTTC
v_call: TRBV19; d_call: -; clone_size: -; j_call: TRBJ2-7; cdr3_aa: CASSIGRGGSYEQYF; cdr3_nt: TGTGCCAGTAGTATCGGCAGGGGAGGCTCCTACGAGCAGTACTTC
v_call: TRBV19; d_call: -; clone_size: -; j_call: TRBJ1-5; cdr3_aa: CASNLQGWNQPQHF; cdr3_nt: TGTGCCAGTAACTTACAGGGTTGGAATCAGCCCCAGCATTTT
v_call: TRBV7-9; d_call: -; clone_size: -; j_call: TRBJ1-5; cdr3_aa: CASSLGLAQPQHF; cdr3_nt: TGTGCCAGCAGCTTAGGGTTGGCTCAGCCCCAGCATTTT
v_call: TRBV6-5; d_call: -; clone_size: once; j_call: TRBJ1-1; cdr3_aa: CASSYSVGEWNTEAFF; cdr3_nt: TGTGCCAGCAGTTACTCAGTGGGGGAATGGAACACTGAAGCTTTCTTT
v_call: TRBV9; d_call: TRBD1; clone_size: -; j_call: TRBJ1-4; cdr3_aa: CASSIGTGYNEKLFF; cdr3_nt: TGTGCCAGCAGCATAGGGACAGGGTATAATGAAAAACTGTTTTTT
v_call: TRBV6-5; d_call: -; clone_size: -; j_call: TRBJ2-6; cdr3_aa: CASKGDTSGANVLTF; cdr3_nt: TGTGCCAGCAAAGGAGACACCTCTGGGGCCAACGTCCTGACTTTC
v_call: TRBV7-9; d_call: -; clone_size: -; j_call: TRBJ2-3; cdr3_aa: CASSLSVSTDTQYF; cdr3_nt: TGTGCCAGCAGCTTATCTGTGAGCACAGATACGCAGTATTTT
v_call: TRBV7-6; d_call: -; clone_size: once; j_call: TRBJ1-6; cdr3_aa: CASSLPGEPLHF; cdr3_nt: TGTGCCAGCAGCTTACCCGGGGAACCCCTCCACTTT
v_call: TRBV7-9; d_call: -; clone_size: -; j_call: TRBJ1-1; cdr3_aa: CASIGQGKTEAFF; cdr3_nt: TGTGCCAGCATAGGCCAGGGGAAAACTGAAGCTTTCTTT
v_call: TRBV18; d_call: -; clone_size: -; j_call: TRBJ2-7; cdr3_aa: CASSPLDNIYEQYF; cdr3_nt: TGTGCCAGCTCACCACTTGACAATATCTACGAGCAGTACTTC
v_call: TRBV27; d_call: -; clone_size: -; j_call: TRBJ1-1; cdr3_aa: CASSSPGNTEAFF; cdr3_nt: TGTGCCAGCAGTAGCCCAGGGAACACTGAAGCTTTCTTT
v_call: TRBV10-2; d_call: -; clone_size: -; j_call: TRBJ1-6; cdr3_aa: CASSDGQARSSPLHF; cdr3_nt: TGCGCCAGCAGTGACGGGCAGGCTAGGAGTTCACCCCTCCACTTT
v_call: TRBV14; d_call: TRBD2; clone_size: -; j_call: TRBJ2-3; cdr3_aa: CASSLIGGGSTDTQYF; cdr3_nt: TGTGCCAGCAGCCTCATCGGGGGGGGAAGCACAGATACGCAGTATTTT
v_call: TRBV2; d_call: -; clone_size: -; j_call: TRBJ1-5; cdr3_aa: CASTEGYNQPQHF; cdr3_nt: TGTGCCAGCACCGAGGGCTACAATCAGCCCCAGCATTTT
v_call: TRBV4-1; d_call: TRBD2; clone_size: -; j_call: TRBJ2-2; cdr3_aa: CASSQEWSGGSTGELFF; cdr3_nt: TGCGCCAGCAGCCAAGAATGGTCGGGAGGGTCCACCGGGGAGCTGTTTTTT
v_call: TRBV9; d_call: -; clone_size: -; j_call: TRBJ2-7; cdr3_aa: CASSVGSHYEQYF; cdr3_nt: TGTGCCAGCAGCGTGGGATCGCACTACGAGCAGTACTTC
v_call: TRBV19; d_call: TRBD1; clone_size: -; j_call: TRBJ1-4; cdr3_aa: CASSIQDRQATNEKLFF; cdr3_nt: TGTGCCAGTAGTATACAGGACAGGCAAGCAACTAATGAAAAACTGTTTTTT
v_call: TRBV5-4; d_call: -; clone_size: -; j_call: TRBJ2-5; cdr3_aa: CASSFAGDPQETQYF; cdr3_nt: TGTGCCAGCAGCTTTGCAGGGGACCCCCAAGAGACCCAGTACTTC